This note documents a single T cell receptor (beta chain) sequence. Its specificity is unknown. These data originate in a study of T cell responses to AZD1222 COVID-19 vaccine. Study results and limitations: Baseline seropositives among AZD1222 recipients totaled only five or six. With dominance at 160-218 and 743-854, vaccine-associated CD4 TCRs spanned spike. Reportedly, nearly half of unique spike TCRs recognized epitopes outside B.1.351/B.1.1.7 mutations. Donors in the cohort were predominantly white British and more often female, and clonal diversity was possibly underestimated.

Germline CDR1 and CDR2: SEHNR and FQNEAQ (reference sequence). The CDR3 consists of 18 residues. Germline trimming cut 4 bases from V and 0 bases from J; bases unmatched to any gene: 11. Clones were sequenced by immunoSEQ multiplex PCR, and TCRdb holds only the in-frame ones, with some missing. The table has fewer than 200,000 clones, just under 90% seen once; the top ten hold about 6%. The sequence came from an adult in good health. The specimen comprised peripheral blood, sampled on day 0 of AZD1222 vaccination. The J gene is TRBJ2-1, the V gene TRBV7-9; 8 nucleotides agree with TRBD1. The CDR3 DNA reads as TGTGCCAGCAGCTCAATGGGGCAGGGGGCGCCCTCCTACAATGAGCAGTTCTTC. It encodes CASSSMGQGAPSYNEQFF.